This T cell receptor (beta chain) was documented in a study of cytomegalovirus exposure and HLA in healthy donors. The PCR used 60 Vbeta and 13 Jbeta primers. Assay used: immunoSEQ multiplex PCR; TCRdb lists only in-frame clones, some missing. The repertoire holds 150,000 to 200,000 clones, with approximately 80% as singletons. General observations from the study: The authors judged a highly shared variant cluster likely a sequencing artifact. Reportedly, cytomegalovirus status was diagnosed with high sensitivity and specificity. No immune exposure information besides CMV serostatus was available.

V lost 5 bases, J lost 3 bases, and 21 bases stayed unmatched. Per the germline V gene, CDR1 is SGHTA and CDR2 is FQGTGA. CDR3 length equals 22 residues. Worth noting for this clone: Its antigen is unidentified.

This receptor was identified in a woman between 35 and 50 years old in good health and CMV-seronegative. This sequence joins TRBV7-3 and TRBJ2-1; the match to TRBD2 covers 14 bases. Sequenced: PBMCs. The CDR3 DNA reads as TGTGCCAGCAGCCCCGCCGGGACTAGCGGGAGTGGTGTGGTTTCTGTCTACAATGAGCAGTTCTTC. It yields the protein CASSPAGTSGSGVVSVYNEQFF.